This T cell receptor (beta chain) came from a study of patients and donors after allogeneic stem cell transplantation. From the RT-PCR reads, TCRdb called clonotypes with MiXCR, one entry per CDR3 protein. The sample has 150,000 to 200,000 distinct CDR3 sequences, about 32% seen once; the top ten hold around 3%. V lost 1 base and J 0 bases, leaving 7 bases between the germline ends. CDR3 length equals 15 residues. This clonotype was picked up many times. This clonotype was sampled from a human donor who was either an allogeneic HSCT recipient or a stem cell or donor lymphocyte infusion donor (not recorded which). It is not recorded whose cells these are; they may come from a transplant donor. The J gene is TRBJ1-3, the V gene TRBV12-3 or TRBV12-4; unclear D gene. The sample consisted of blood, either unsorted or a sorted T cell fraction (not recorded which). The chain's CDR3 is CASSLGRTSGNTIYF. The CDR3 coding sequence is TGTGCCAGCAGTTTAGGTAGAACCTCTGGAAACACCATATATTTT.